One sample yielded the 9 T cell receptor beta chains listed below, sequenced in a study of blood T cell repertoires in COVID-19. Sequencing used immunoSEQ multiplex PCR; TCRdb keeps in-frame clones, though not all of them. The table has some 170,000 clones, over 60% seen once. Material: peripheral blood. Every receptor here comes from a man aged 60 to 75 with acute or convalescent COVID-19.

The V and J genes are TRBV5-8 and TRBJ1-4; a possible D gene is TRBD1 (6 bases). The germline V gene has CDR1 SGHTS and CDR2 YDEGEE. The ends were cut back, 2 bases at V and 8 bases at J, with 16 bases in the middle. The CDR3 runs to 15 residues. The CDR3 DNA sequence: TGTGCCAGCAGCTTCCCGACGGACAGAAAAGAAAAACTGTTTTTT. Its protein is CASSFPTDRKEKLFF.

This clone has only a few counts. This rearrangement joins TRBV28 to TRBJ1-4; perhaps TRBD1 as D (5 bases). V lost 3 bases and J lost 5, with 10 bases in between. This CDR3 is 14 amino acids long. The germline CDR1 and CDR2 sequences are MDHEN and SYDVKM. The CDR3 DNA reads TGTGCCAGCAGTTTTGGGGGGTTGAATGAAAAACTGTTTTTT. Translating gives CASSFGGLNEKLFF.

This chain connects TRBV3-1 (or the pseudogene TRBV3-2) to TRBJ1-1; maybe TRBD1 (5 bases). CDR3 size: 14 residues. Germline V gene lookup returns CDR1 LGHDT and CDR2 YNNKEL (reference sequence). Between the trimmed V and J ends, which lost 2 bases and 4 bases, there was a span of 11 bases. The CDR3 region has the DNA TGTGCCAGCAGCCAACAAGGGGCTGCCACTGAAGCTTTCTTT. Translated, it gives CASSQQGAATEAFF.

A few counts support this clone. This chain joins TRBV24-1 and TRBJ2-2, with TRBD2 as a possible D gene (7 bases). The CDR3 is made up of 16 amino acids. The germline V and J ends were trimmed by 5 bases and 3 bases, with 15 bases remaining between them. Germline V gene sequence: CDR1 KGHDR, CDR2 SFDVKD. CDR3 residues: CATSGFGGAYTGELFF. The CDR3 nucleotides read TGTGCCACCAGTGGGTTTGGGGGGGCCTACACCGGGGAGCTGTTTTTT.

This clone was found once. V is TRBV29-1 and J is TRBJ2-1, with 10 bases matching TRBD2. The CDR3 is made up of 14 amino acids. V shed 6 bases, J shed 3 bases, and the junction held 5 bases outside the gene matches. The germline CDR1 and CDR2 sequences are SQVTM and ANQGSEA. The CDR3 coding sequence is TGCAGCGTCCACAGCGGGGGGGTCTACAATGAGCAGTTCTTC. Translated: CSVHSGGVYNEQFF.

In DNA form, the CDR3 reads TGTGCCAGCAGCAAAGGAAGGAAAGCGGGCGAAGCCAAAAACATTCAGTACTTC. This encodes CASSKGRKAGEAKNIQYF. The rearrangement uses TRBV21-1 and TRBJ2-4; TRBD2, the D gene given by the table, was not confirmed from the DNA. TRBV21-1 is a recognized pseudogene. The CDR3 covers 18 residues.

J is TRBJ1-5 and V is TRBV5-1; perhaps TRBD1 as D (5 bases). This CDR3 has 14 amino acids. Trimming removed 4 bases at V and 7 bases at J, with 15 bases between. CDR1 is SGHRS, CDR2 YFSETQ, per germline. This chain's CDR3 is CASSQDSREQPQHF. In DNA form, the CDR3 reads TGCGCCAGCAGCCAAGACAGCAGAGAACAGCCCCAGCATTTT.

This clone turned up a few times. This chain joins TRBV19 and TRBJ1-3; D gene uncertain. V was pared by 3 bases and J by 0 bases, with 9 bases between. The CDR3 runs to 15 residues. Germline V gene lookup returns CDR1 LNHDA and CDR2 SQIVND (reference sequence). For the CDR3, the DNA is TGTGCCAGTAGTATCGGCAGGAACTCTGGAAACACCATATATTTT. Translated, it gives CASSIGRNSGNTIYF. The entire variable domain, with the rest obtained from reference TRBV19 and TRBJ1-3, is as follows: DGGITQSPKYLFRKEGQNVTLSCEQNLNHDAMYWYRQDPGQGLRLIYYSQIVNDFQKGDIAEGYSVSREKKESFPLTVTSAQKNPTAFYLCASSIGRNSGNTIYFGEGSWLTVV.

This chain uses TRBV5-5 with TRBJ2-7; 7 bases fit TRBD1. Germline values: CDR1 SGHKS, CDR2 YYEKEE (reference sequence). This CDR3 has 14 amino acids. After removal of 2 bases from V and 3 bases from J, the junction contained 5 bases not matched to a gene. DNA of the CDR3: TGTGCCAGCAGCTTTCCCGGGACAGACTACGAGCAGTACTTC. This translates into CASSFPGTDYEQYF.